This TCR beta chain was recovered during a study of T and B cells in COVID-19 patients. By sample share, this clonotype is medium-sized. Blood genomic DNA input for TRB amplification was about 240-550 ng. Multiplex PCR with BIOMED2 TRB-A/B primer pools amplified TRB rearrangements. MiXCR, run by TCRdb on the multiplex PCR reads, gives a single entry per CDR3 protein. The profile shows around 1,200 distinct CDR3 sequences, about a fifth of them singletons. The sample consisted of blood. This TCR was recovered from a human donor with active COVID-19.

The DNA of the CDR3 is TGTGCCAGCAGCCCCGGACAGGGGCGAAGCGAGCAGTACTTC. Translation: CASSPGQGRSEQYF. This sequence joins TRBV7-9 and TRBJ2-7; 9 bases line up with TRBD1. The V segment lost 5 bases and the J segment 6 bases; nucleotides outside the gene matches: 8. Germline V gene sequence: CDR1 SEHNR, CDR2 FQNEAQ (reference sequence). The CDR3 runs to 14 residues.